The following is a T cell receptor beta chain sequence with its context. The data were taken from a study of OX40 agonist ivuxolimab in advanced cancers. About the research overall: Patients assigned to dose escalation were diagnosed with hepatocellular carcinoma, melanoma, renal cell or head and neck cancer.

This CDR3 has 13 residues. The germline V and J ends were trimmed by 10 bases and 4 bases, with 17 bases remaining between them. Germline-derived CDR1 and CDR2 are MNHNS and SASEGT. The repertoire was sequenced with immunoSEQ multiplex PCR; TCRdb's copy has only in-frame clones and lacks some. Among some 50,000 clones listed, about 90% were seen once. The chain has TRBV6-1 and TRBJ2-7; TRBD1 is a possible D gene (6 bases). This TCR was sampled from an adult with an advanced solid tumor such as melanoma, head and neck, liver or kidney cancer. This material consisted of CD4+ or CD8+ T cells sorted from blood, taken in a trial of the OX40 agonist ivuxolimab. The CDR3 loop reads CATQRSGDYEQYV. DNA of the CDR3: TGTGCCACTCAGCGCTCAGGGGATTACGAGCAGTACGTC.